This T cell receptor (beta chain) was observed in a study of blood T cell repertoires in COVID-19. About the research overall: Italy, Spain and the United States were the sources of the convalescent and acute COVID-19 samples. T cells, B-cell-depleted T cells, or PBMCs provided the cDNA or gDNA that served as material.

The CDR3 totals 12 residues. Germline V gives CDR1 LNHDA, CDR2 SQIVND (reference sequence). Trimming took 7 bases from V and 6 from J, leaving 10 bases between them. Patients in Seattle were enrolled during active infection, then followed longitudinally. Sequencing was performed with immunoSEQ multiplex PCR; in TCRdb, only in-frame clones are kept and a portion is missing. The sample contains approximately 350,000 clones, 75% to 90% of which appear only once. The chain joins TRBV19 to TRBJ2-1; D is ambiguous. The sequencing input was peripheral blood. The sequence derives from a woman aged 55-70 years with COVID-19, enrolled during active disease. CDR3 in amino acids: CASNQVGNEQFF. The CDR3 bases are TGTGCCAGTAATCAGGTAGGCAATGAGCAGTTCTTC.